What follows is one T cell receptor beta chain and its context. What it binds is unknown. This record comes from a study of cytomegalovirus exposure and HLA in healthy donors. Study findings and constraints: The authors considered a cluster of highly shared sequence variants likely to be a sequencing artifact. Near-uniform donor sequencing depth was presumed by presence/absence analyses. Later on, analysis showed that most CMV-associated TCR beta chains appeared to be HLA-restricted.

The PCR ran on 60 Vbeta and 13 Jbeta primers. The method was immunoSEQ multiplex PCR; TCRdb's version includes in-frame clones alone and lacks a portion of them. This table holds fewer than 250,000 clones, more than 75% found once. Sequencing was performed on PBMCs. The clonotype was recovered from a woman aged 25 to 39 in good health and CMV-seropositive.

The CDR3 DNA sequence: TGCGCCAGCAGCTTATGGGGGCCGAACACCGGGGAGCTGTTTTTT. Amino acid sequence: CASSLWGPNTGELFF. This chain joins TRBV5-1 and TRBJ2-2; D is possibly TRBD1 (6 bases). CDR3 length: 15 residues. V lost 2 bases and J 0 bases, leaving 8 bases between the germline ends. Germline CDR1 SGHRS, CDR2 YFSETQ. The whole variable domain, remainder taken from reference TRBV5-1 and TRBJ2-2, is KAGVTQTPRYLIKTRGQQVTLSCSPISGHRSVSWYQQTPGQGLQFLFEYFSETQRNKGNFPGRFSGRQFSNSRSEMNVSTLELGDSALYLCASSLWGPNTGELFFGEGSRLTVL.